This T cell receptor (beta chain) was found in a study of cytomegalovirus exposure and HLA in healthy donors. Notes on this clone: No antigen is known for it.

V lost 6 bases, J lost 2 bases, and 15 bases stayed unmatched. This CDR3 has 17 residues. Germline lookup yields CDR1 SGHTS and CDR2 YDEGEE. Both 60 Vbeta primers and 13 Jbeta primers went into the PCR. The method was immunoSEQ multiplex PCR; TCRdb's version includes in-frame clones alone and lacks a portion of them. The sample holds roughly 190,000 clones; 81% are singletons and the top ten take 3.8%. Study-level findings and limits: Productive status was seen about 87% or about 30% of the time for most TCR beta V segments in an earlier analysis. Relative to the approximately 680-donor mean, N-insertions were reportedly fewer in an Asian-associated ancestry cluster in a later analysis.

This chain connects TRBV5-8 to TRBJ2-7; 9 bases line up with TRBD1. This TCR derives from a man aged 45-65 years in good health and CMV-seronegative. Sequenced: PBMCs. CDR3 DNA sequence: TGTGCCAGCAACGATCCCCCGGGGGGACAGGGCACCTACGAGCAGTACTTC. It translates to CASNDPPGGQGTYEQYF.